The clone carrying this T cell receptor (beta chain) turned up a few times. What it recognizes is unknown. The sample originates from a study of identical twins. Study-wide points: Invariant populations such as MAIT and iNKT cells could partly muddle zero-insertion analyses.

TCRdb fed the 5' RACE reads into MiXCR, producing one record per CDR3 protein. The sample yields under 900,000 distinct CDR3 sequences, roughly 20% seen once. The CDR3 is 14 residues long. Trimming at V came to 5 bases and at J to 4 bases, leaving 8 bases not matched to a gene. Germline loops: CDR1 DFQATT, CDR2 SNEGSKA (reference sequence). This sample also appeared in a second study, on T cells expressing NK-cell markers. As that study records: NKG2C+ dominant clonotype frequencies in 6 or 7 donors were about 1.0-7.0% of CD8+ T cells.

V gene TRBV20-1 combines with J gene TRBJ2-3, with 8 bases lining up with TRBD2. The sequencing sample was made of PBMCs. The origin of this receptor is a woman between 18 and 29 years old in good health. The CDR3 protein is CSAPPAGESDTQYF. The CDR3 DNA is TGCAGTGCTCCCCCAGCGGGAGAGTCAGATACGCAGTATTTT.